A selection of T cell receptor beta chains follows, all from one sample in a study of cytomegalovirus exposure and HLA in healthy donors. Libraries were prepared by immunoSEQ multiplex PCR; TCRdb keeps only in-frame clonotypes and omits some of them. The sample lists around 60,000 clones; about 72% were seen once. The sequenced sample consisted of PBMCs. Receptors originate from a man aged 50 to 60 in good health and CMV-seropositive. The CDR3 runs from the conserved cysteine through the conserved F or W. A D gene is named only where the DNA matches it firmly.

d_gene	j_gene	v_gene	CDR3aa
TRBD2	TRBJ2-5	TRBV6-5	CASSYGTSGSLRTQYF
NA	TRBJ2-3	TRBV7-5	CARSSPSGGASDTQYF
NA	TRBJ2-5	TRBV5-1	CASSYGAGETQYF
NA	TRBJ1-5	TRBV19	CASRSAGNLYSNQPQHF
TRBD1	TRBJ2-5	TRBV29-1	CSVNAGQGETQYF
NA	TRBJ1-5	TRBV5-6	CASSLGGGINQPQHF
TRBD2	TRBJ2-5	TRBV5-6	CASSSLAGDQETQYF
NA	TRBJ2-7	TRBV28	CASSLSGIPYEQYF
TRBD1	TRBJ1-1	TRBV30	CAWSTGQGRHTEAFF
TRBD1	TRBJ1-3	TRBV4-1	CASSQESRGNTIYF
NA	TRBJ1-2	TRBV4-3	CASSSSLSNYGYTF
NA	TRBJ2-7	TRBV7-7	CASSLEEGYEQYF
TRBD1	TRBJ2-7	TRBV27	CASSPGDRGHPYEQYF
NA	TRBJ2-5	TRBV29-1	CSIGLAGTQYF
NA	TRBJ1-4	TRBV27	CASSFAGAAFNEKLFF
TRBD2	TRBJ2-5	TRBV29-1	CSVVTSGQETQYF
NA	TRBJ2-5	TRBV29-1	CSVTTGDF
NA	TRBJ1-1	TRBV30	CAWNIRNTEAFF